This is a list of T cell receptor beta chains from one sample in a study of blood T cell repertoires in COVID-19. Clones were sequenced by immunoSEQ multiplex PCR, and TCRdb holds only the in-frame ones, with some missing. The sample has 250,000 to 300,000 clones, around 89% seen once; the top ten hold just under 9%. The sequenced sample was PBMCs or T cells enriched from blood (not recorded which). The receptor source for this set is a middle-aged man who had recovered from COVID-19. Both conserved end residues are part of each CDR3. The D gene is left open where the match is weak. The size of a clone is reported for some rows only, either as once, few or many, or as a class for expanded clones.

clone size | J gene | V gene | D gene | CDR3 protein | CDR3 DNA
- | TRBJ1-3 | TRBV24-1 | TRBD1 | CATSVGGTGTSGNTIYF | TGTGCCACCAGTGTTGGCGGGACAGGGACCTCTGGAAACACCATATATTTT
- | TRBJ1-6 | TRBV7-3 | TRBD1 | CASSLHPIQGANSPLHF | TGTGCCAGCAGCTTACACCCGATACAGGGGGCAAATTCACCCCTCCACTTT
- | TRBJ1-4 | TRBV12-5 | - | CASGFVPGEQLNEKLFF | TGTGCTAGTGGTTTCGTACCCGGCGAACAGCTAAATGAAAAACTGTTTTTT
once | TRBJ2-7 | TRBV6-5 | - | CASSYSFGVANYEQYF | TGTGCCAGCAGTTACTCGTTCGGGGTAGCGAACTACGAGCAGTACTTC
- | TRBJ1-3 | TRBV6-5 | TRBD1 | CASVLGTDGNTIYF | TGTGCCAGCGTGTTGGGGACAGATGGAAACACCATATATTTT
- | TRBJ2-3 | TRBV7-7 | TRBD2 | CASSQGLAGKDTQYF | TGTGCCAGCAGCCAGGGACTAGCGGGGAAAGATACGCAGTATTTT
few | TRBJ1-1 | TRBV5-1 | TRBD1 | CASTLTGGLGTEAFF | TGCGCCAGCACCCTTACAGGGGGCTTGGGCACTGAAGCTTTCTTT
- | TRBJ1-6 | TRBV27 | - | CASSYRVLDSPLHF | TGTGCCAGCAGTTACAGGGTTCTAGATTCACCCCTCCACTTT
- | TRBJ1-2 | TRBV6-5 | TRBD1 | CASSPRGSVHGYTF | TGTGCCAGCAGTCCCAGGGGGTCTGTACATGGCTACACCTTC
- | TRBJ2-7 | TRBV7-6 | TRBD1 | CASSPGGQGTYEQYF | TGTGCCAGCAGCCCTGGGGGACAGGGGACCTACGAGCAGTACTTC
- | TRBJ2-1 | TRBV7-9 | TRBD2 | CASSFPGRTNEQFF | TGTGCCAGCAGCTTTCCCGGGAGGACCAATGAGCAGTTCTTC
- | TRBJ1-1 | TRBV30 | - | CALERNTEAFF | TGTGCCTTAGAGAGGAACACTGAAGCTTTCTTT
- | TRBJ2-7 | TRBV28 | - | CASGREQYF | TGTGCCAGCGGCCGCGAGCAGTACTTC
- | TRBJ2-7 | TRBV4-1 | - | CASSQEVQTYEQYF | TGCGCCAGCAGCCAAGAAGTTCAGACCTACGAGCAGTACTTC
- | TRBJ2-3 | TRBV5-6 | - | CASDNLPPTDTQYF | TGTGCCAGCGATAACTTGCCCCCGACAGATACGCAGTATTTT
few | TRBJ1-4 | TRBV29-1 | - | CSVGTGNEKLFF | TGCAGCGTTGGTACGGGGAATGAAAAACTGTTTTTT
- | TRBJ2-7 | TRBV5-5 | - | CASSYGTHNYEQYF | TGTGCCAGCAGCTACGGGACTCATAATTACGAGCAGTACTTC
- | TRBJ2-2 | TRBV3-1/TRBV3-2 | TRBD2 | CASSLMGGGNTGELFF | TGTGCCAGCAGCCTAATGGGCGGGGGGAACACCGGGGAGCTGTTTTTT
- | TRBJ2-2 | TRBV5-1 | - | CASSLGPGGGNTGELFF | TGCGCCAGCAGCTTGGGTCCCGGCGGTGGGAACACCGGGGAGCTGTTTTTT
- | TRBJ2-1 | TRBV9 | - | CASSPLRGIANEQFF | TGTGCCAGCAGCCCCCTTAGGGGGATAGCCAATGAGCAGTTCTTC
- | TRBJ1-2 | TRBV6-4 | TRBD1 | CASRGRDRGGYTF | TGTGCCAGCAGGGGCCGGGACAGGGGTGGCTACACCTTC
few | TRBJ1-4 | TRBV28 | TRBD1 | CASSLGTGGNEKLFF | TGTGCCAGCAGTTTAGGGACAGGGGGAAATGAAAAACTGTTTTTT
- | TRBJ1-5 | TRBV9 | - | CASSVDQGLGQPQHF | TGTGCCAGCAGCGTAGATCAGGGGCTTGGTCAGCCCCAGCATTTT
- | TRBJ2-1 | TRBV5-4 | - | CASSLAELVGYNEQFF | TGTGCCAGCAGCTTGGCCGAACTAGTGGGTTACAATGAGCAGTTCTTC
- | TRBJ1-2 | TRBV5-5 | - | CASSLTLRDSNYGYTF | TGTGCCAGCAGCTTGACACTCAGGGATTCTAACTATGGCTACACCTTC
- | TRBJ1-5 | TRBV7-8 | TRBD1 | CASSHGQGFIVGNQPQHF | TGTGCCAGCAGCCACGGACAGGGGTTTATTGTGGGCAATCAGCCCCAGCATTTT
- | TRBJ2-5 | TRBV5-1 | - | CASSFRGETQYF | TGCGCCAGCAGCTTCAGGGGAGAGACCCAGTACTTC
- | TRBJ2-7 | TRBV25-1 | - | CASSRTESSYEQYF | TGTGCCAGCAGCAGGACTGAATCCTCCTACGAGCAGTACTTC
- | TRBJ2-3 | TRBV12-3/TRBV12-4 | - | CASSFLLDTQYF | TGTGCCAGCAGTTTCCTGTTGGATACGCAGTATTTT
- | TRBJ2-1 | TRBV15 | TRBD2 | CATSRGGTSGTNEQFF | TGTGCCACCAGCAGGGGAGGGACTAGCGGGACAAATGAGCAGTTCTTC
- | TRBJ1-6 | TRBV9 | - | CASSAGKVSSYNSPLHF | TGTGCCAGCAGCGCGGGGAAGGTTAGCTCCTATAATTCACCCCTCCACTTT
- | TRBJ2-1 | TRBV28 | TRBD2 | CWTSGNNEQFF | TGTTGGACTAGCGGTAACAATGAGCAGTTCTTC